The 26 T cell receptor beta chains below were found in one sample sequenced in a study of cytomegalovirus exposure and HLA in healthy donors. With 60 Vbeta and 13 Jbeta primers, the PCR was carried out. Generated by immunoSEQ multiplex PCR, the TCRdb table keeps only in-frame clones and is missing some. Of almost 85,000 clones listed, 78% were seen once; the top ten hold roughly 2.5%. Sequences were obtained from PBMCs. The receptors were gathered from a male donor in good health and CMV-seropositive.

The chain recombines TRBV5-1 with TRBJ2-7; D gene uncertain. The J call is in doubt because the DNA end fits TRBJ2-1 better. This CDR3 is 12 amino acids long. Per germline, CDR1 SGHRS and CDR2 YFSETQ. Here the CDR3 reads CASSDTSYEQFF. The CDR3 DNA is TGCGCCAGCAGCGACACGTCCTACGAGCAGTTCTTC.

DNA for the CDR3: TGTGCCAGCAGCTCAGAAGGCTACACCTTC. Amino acids: CASSSEGYTF. This rearrangement joins TRBV28 to TRBJ1-2; D is ambiguous. Trimming stripped 6 bases from V and 8 bases from J, with 7 bases between. Looked up from germline, CDR1 is MDHEN and CDR2 is SYDVKM. The CDR3 length is 10 residues.

This clone has just a few counts. The chain joins TRBV27 to TRBJ2-1, with 16 bases lining up with TRBD2. Trimming cost V 6 bases and J 5 bases; bases outside gene matches: 4. Germline V gene data show CDR1 as MNHEY and CDR2 as SMNVEV (reference sequence). The CDR3 is 16 amino acids. Here the CDR3 reads CASSPGLAGGNNEQFF. DNA for the CDR3: TGTGCCAGCAGCCCGGGACTAGCGGGAGGGAACAATGAGCAGTTCTTC.

In this sample, this clone turned up a few times. V is TRBV2 and J is TRBJ1-1; 9 bases fit TRBD1. CDR1 and CDR2 (germline): SNHLY, FYNNEI. The CDR3 totals 14 residues. V shed 6 bases and J 4 bases; nucleotides not matched to a gene: 6. CDR3 amino acids: CASRGDRVGTEAFF. The CDR3 nucleotides read TGTGCCAGCAGAGGGGACAGGGTGGGCACTGAAGCTTTCTTT.

This chain joins TRBV28 and TRBJ1-2; D call uncertain. Trimming cost V 5 bases and J 4 bases, with 14 bases left between them. Per the germline V gene, CDR1 is MDHEN and CDR2 is SYDVKM. The length of the CDR3 is 14 residues. The CDR3 coding sequence is TGTGCCAGCAGTGGCGGGAGAACAGTCTATGGCTACACCTTC. This codes for CASSGGRTVYGYTF.

The chain combines TRBV19 with TRBJ1-2; 9 bases fit TRBD1. CDR3 length equals 14 residues. Germline trimming cut 7 bases from V and 5 bases from J; bases unmatched to any gene: 8. Germline lookup yields CDR1 LNHDA and CDR2 SQIVND (reference sequence). CDR3 residues: CASITGGAGYGYTF. CDR3 nucleotides: TGTGCCAGTATTACAGGGGGCGCTGGATATGGCTACACCTTC.

This clone was seen more than once but under ten times. The chain links TRBV6-6 to TRBJ1-2, with 7 bases aligning to TRBD1. Germline CDR1 reads MNHNY; CDR2 reads SVGAGI (reference sequence). This CDR3 is built from 14 residues. The J segment lost 2 bases and the V segment lost 0 bases, leaving 0 bases of the junction unmatched. CDR3 bases: TGTGCCAGCAGTTACTCCAGGGGGAACTATGGCTACACCTTC. Translating gives CASSYSRGNYGYTF.

The chain has TRBV6-1 and TRBJ2-7, with D possibly TRBD1 on 6 matching bases. V was trimmed by 6 bases and J by 3 bases, leaving 15 bases between them. The CDR3 runs 14 residues. Germline V CDR1 and CDR2: MNHNS, SASEGT. The CDR3 is CASRPGQMNYEQYF. CDR3 DNA: TGTGCCAGCAGACCCGGACAGATGAACTACGAGCAGTACTTC.

The chain is built from TRBV19 and TRBJ2-7; 7 positions agree with TRBD2. There are 14 residues in the CDR3. Germline V gene data show CDR1 as LNHDA and CDR2 as SQIVND (reference sequence). With V trimmed by 3 bases and J by 0 bases, 2 bases remained unmatched. CDR3 sequence: CASSMRGSSYEQYF. The CDR3 region has the DNA TGTGCCAGTAGTATGCGCGGGAGCTCCTACGAGCAGTACTTC. The complete variable domain, with remaining parts taken from reference TRBV19 and TRBJ2-7, reads DGGITQSPKYLFRKEGQNVTLSCEQNLNHDAMYWYRQDPGQGLRLIYYSQIVNDFQKGDIAEGYSVSREKKESFPLTVTSAQKNPTAFYLCASSMRGSSYEQYFGPGTRLTVT.

As to this clone: A read error may produce the germline difference seen at one junction end. This chain uses TRBV29-1 with TRBJ2-3, with TRBD2 matching 14 bases. Germline V gene data show CDR1 as SQVTM and CDR2 as ANQGSEA. The CDR3 consists of 18 residues. In DNA form, the CDR3 reads TGCAGCGCTGAAGGGGGGACTAGCGGGAGATTGGTCGCGGATACGCAGTATTTT. Translating gives CSAEGGTSGRLVADTQYF.

The V call is TRBV28, the J call TRBJ2-5; 7 nucleotides align to TRBD2. V dropped 4 bases and J dropped 5; count of bases not matched to a gene: 10. The CDR3 consists of 15 residues. Germline loops: CDR1 MDHEN, CDR2 SYDVKM. CDR3 sequence reads: CASSSPPRRGETQYF. DNA of the CDR3: TGTGCCAGCAGTTCCCCTCCCAGGCGGGGGGAGACCCAGTACTTC.

The chain carries TRBV7-8 and TRBJ2-1, with a weak D call TRBD1 (5 bases). The CDR3 length is 14 residues. CDR1 is SGHVS and CDR2 is FQNEAQ in the germline V gene. Trimming took off 1 base at V and 7 bases at J, with 11 bases between the two ends. The CDR3 sequence: CASSLVRAGNEQFF. CDR3 in DNA: TGTGCCAGCAGCTTAGTCAGGGCTGGGAATGAGCAGTTCTTC.

This clone appeared a few times. This chain links TRBV18 with TRBJ2-5; 10 nucleotides match TRBD1. J lost 5 bases, V lost 6 bases, and 6 bases had no gene match. Per the germline V gene, CDR1 is KGHSH and CDR2 is LQKENI. CDR3 length: 14 residues. The CDR3 reads CASSLDRGHETQYF. The CDR3 nucleotides read TGTGCCAGCTCGCTTGACAGGGGGCATGAGACCCAGTACTTC.

This clone was counted a few times. Here the CDR3 DNA reads TGCGCCAGCAGCTTGGGGGAGGCAAGAACAACCATATATTTT. It yields the protein CASSLGEARTTIYF. This chain joins TRBV5-1 and TRBJ1-3; D remains unclear. Trimming took 0 bases from V and 10 from J, leaving 14 bases between them. The CDR3 covers 14 residues. Germline values: CDR1 SGHRS, CDR2 YFSETQ.

The chain couples TRBV5-6 to TRBJ2-5, with 11 bases lining up with TRBD1. Germline loops: CDR1 SGHDT, CDR2 YYEEEE. The CDR3 sequence is 13 residues long. J was trimmed by 11 bases and V by 10 bases; bases with no gene match: 13. The CDR3 is CASRGQGAFEQYF. DNA for the CDR3: TGTGCCTCCCGAGGACAGGGGGCGTTTGAGCAGTACTTC.

This clone is a singleton in its sample. This rearrangement joins TRBV7-8 to TRBJ2-7; D may be TRBD2 (5 bases). CDR3 length: 12 residues. CDR1 SGHVS and CDR2 FQNEAQ come from the germline V gene. The germline V and J ends were trimmed by 4 bases and 3 bases, with 7 bases remaining between them. The CDR3 reads CASSYGGYEQYF. The DNA of the CDR3 is TGTGCCAGCAGCTACGGAGGCTACGAGCAGTACTTC.

This clone showed up just once. V is TRBV7-9 and J is TRBJ2-2; D unclear. The CDR3 runs to 14 residues. The ends were cut back, 0 bases at V and 1 base at J, with 3 bases in the middle. CDR1 and CDR2 (germline): SEHNR, FQNEAQ (reference sequence). The CDR3 bases are TGTGCCAGCAGCTTAGCCAAGAACACCGGGGAGCTGTTTTTT. As protein: CASSLAKNTGELFF.

The rearrangement joins TRBV5-1 to TRBJ2-2; D gene ambiguous. Germline values: CDR1 SGHRS, CDR2 YFSETQ. V gave up 4 bases and J gave up 2 bases, with 9 bases separating them. This CDR3 has 14 amino acids. Here the CDR3 reads CASSQYTNTGELFF. The CDR3 coding sequence is TGCGCCAGCAGCCAGTACACCAACACCGGGGAGCTGTTTTTT.

The V gene is TRBV6-6, the J gene TRBJ2-5, with TRBD2 matching 9 bases. V trimming: 0 bases; J trimming: 6 bases; junction bases outside the gene matches: 8. The CDR3 runs 16 residues. Germline V gives CDR1 MNHNY, CDR2 SVGAGI (reference sequence). CDR3 DNA sequence: TGTGCCAGCAGTTACTCTTCGGCGGGAGGGCCGAAGACCCAGTACTTC. Translated, it gives CASSYSSAGGPKTQYF.

CDR3 DNA sequence: TGTGCCAGCAGTTTAGGAGGGGCGTTAGCAGGGCAGTACTTC. Translation gives CASSLGGALAGQYF. The chain uses TRBV27 and TRBJ2-7, with D tentatively TRBD2 (6 bases). Germline CDR1 is MNHEY and CDR2 is SMNVEV (reference sequence). The CDR3 covers 14 residues. V was cut by 2 bases and J by 9 bases, with 17 bases left in between.

The CDR3 is CASSPQREYATGELFF. CDR3 sequence (DNA): TGCGCCAGCAGTCCGCAGCGGGAGTACGCCACCGGGGAGCTGTTTTTT. The chain links TRBV5-1 to TRBJ2-2; the match to TRBD2 covers 8 bases. The CDR3 contains 16 residues. Germline CDR1 and CDR2: SGHRS and YFSETQ. The trim removed 5 bases at V and 4 bases at J, leaving 10 bases unmatched.

This clone has only a few counts. The chain recombines TRBV6-4 with TRBJ1-1; D is possibly TRBD1 (5 bases). Germline CDR1 MRHNA, CDR2 SNTAGT. The V end lost 3 bases, the J end lost 5 bases, and 13 bases lay between the germline ends. This CDR3 has 14 amino acids. The CDR3 region has the DNA TGTGCCAGCAGTGAATTGGAAGGGGCTACTGAAGCTTTCTTT. It is translated as CASSELEGATEAFF.

V and J are TRBV15 and TRBJ2-6; D is possibly TRBD2 (5 bases). This CDR3 spans 16 amino acids. V shed 0 bases and J shed 4 bases, with 10 bases lying between them. Germline values: CDR1 LNHNV, CDR2 YYDKDF (reference sequence). CDR3 coding DNA: TGTGCCACCAGCAGAGATCCGGGATCCGGGGCCAACGTCCTGACTTTC. Protein sequence: CATSRDPGSGANVLTF.

This rearrangement joins TRBV25-1 to TRBJ2-3; TRBD2 agrees at 12 bases. This CDR3 is built from 17 residues. Per the germline V gene, CDR1 is MGHDK and CDR2 is SYGVNS. V shed 2 bases, J shed 2 bases, and the junction held 5 bases outside the gene matches. Here the CDR3 reads CASSEPGLAGTTDTQYF. The CDR3 DNA reads as TGTGCCAGCAGTGAACCTGGACTAGCGGGAACCACAGATACGCAGTATTTT.

The chain recombines TRBV15 with TRBJ2-3; 13 bases line up with TRBD2. The CDR3 covers 16 residues. Germline CDR1 and CDR2: LNHNV and YYDKDF (reference sequence). V gave up 6 bases and J gave up 2 bases; unmatched junction bases: 5. DNA of the CDR3: TGTGCCACCAGTAGGGGGACTAGCGGGACCACAGATACGCAGTATTTT. As protein: CATSRGTSGTTDTQYF.

The genes are TRBV30 and TRBJ2-1, with TRBD2 identical over 7 bases. J was trimmed by 4 bases and V by 0 bases; bases with no gene match: 3. CDR1 and CDR2 (germline): GTSNPN, SVGIG (reference sequence). The CDR3 is 14 residues long. The DNA for the CDR3 is TGTGCCTGGAGTGTTAGCGGGTCATACAATGAGCAGTTCTTC. It translates to CAWSVSGSYNEQFF. Drawing the rest from reference TRBV30 and TRBJ2-1, the complete variable domain is SQTIHQWPATLVQPVGSPLSLECTVEGTSNPNLYWYRQAAGRGLQLLFYSVGIGQISSEVPQNLSASRPQDRQFILSSKKLLLSDSGFYLCAWSVSGSYNEQFFGPGTRLTVL.